The 28 T cell receptor beta chains below were found in one sample sequenced in a study of T-cell memory formation after mild COVID-19. TCRdb ran MiXCR on the 5' RACE reads and lists one entry per CDR3 protein. The sample lists roughly 250,000 distinct CDR3 sequences, about a sixth occurring once. The material sequenced was PBMCs or a T cell subset sorted from them (not recorded which). Receptors were obtained from a man between 18 and 29 years old who had mild COVID-19 (a few samples of this study predate the infection). Cell type and time point are not known.

This clonotype was seen ten or more times. The chain has TRBV4-2 and TRBJ1-2; a possible D gene is TRBD1 (5 bases). CDR1 LGHNA and CDR2 YNFKEQ come from the germline V gene. The CDR3 is 13 residues long. V lost 2 bases, J lost 6 bases, and 10 bases lay in between. The DNA of the CDR3 is TGTGCCAGCAGCCAAAGGCTGACAGATGGCTACACCTTC. The encoded protein is CASSQRLTDGYTF.

The chain joins TRBV7-3 to TRBJ2-5; possible D gene TRBD2, 5 bases. V shed 3 bases and J shed 3 bases, with 8 bases lying between them. The germline gives CDR1 SGHTA, CDR2 FQGTGA. The CDR3 runs to 13 residues. This CDR3 is CASSFSSKETQYF. For the CDR3, the DNA is TGTGCCAGCAGCTTCTCTAGCAAAGAGACCCAGTACTTC.

The genes are TRBV6-1 and TRBJ2-3, with 16 bases that match TRBD2. The J segment lost 3 bases and the V segment lost 6 bases, leaving 9 bases of the junction unmatched. Germline V gene data show CDR1 as MNHNS and CDR2 as SASEGT. This CDR3 spans 18 amino acids. The CDR3 loop reads CASSSGLAGGTLTDTQYF. In DNA form, the CDR3 reads TGTGCCAGCAGCTCGGGACTAGCGGGGGGGACTCTTACAGATACGCAGTATTTT.

This clonotype has only a few counts. The rearrangement links TRBV5-1 to TRBJ1-5, with a possible D match to TRBD1 (6 bases). Deletions cut 4 bases from V and 3 bases from J, with 11 bases between. CDR1 and CDR2 (germline): SGHRS, YFSETQ. This CDR3 is built from 14 residues. CDR3 loop: CASSPTGLNQPQHF. In DNA, the CDR3 is TGCGCCAGCAGCCCTACAGGGCTCAATCAGCCCCAGCATTTT.

The chain employs TRBV5-1 and TRBJ2-3; 8 positions match TRBD2. CDR1 and CDR2 from the germline V gene are SGHRS and YFSETQ. V lost 0 bases, J lost 4 bases, and 7 bases stayed unmatched. The CDR3 runs 16 residues. CDR3 coding DNA: TGCGCCAGCAGCTTGGCCGGGACTAGGGGGGCAGATACGCAGTATTTT. It encodes CASSLAGTRGADTQYF.

This clonotype turned up a few times. The J gene is TRBJ2-5, the V gene TRBV12-3 or TRBV12-4, with TRBD2 matching 8 bases. This CDR3 is built from 15 residues. The trim removed 5 bases at V and 4 bases at J, leaving 9 bases unmatched. CDR3: CASSTDFAGGETQYF. The CDR3 region has the DNA TGTGCCAGCAGTACTGACTTCGCGGGGGGAGAGACCCAGTACTTC.

This clonotype was observed many times. The chain carries TRBV6-1 and TRBJ1-5; 8 bases are shared with TRBD1. With V trimmed by 6 bases and J by 1 base, 5 bases remained unmatched. The CDR3 is 15 residues long. In germline, CDR1 is MNHNS, CDR2 SASEGT. This chain's CDR3 is CASSGTGGSNQPQHF. The DNA for the CDR3 is TGTGCCAGCAGCGGTACAGGGGGAAGCAATCAGCCCCAGCATTTT.

The rearrangement links TRBV18 to TRBJ2-2, with no clear D. This CDR3 spans 17 amino acids. Trimming removed 3 bases at V and 3 bases at J, with 17 bases between. The germline CDR1 and CDR2 sequences are KGHSH and LQKENI. The CDR3 is CASSPRISRLDTGELFF. The CDR3 coding sequence is TGTGCCAGCTCACCGCGTATCTCTAGACTGGACACCGGGGAGCTGTTTTTT.

This clonotype has a handful of counts. V is TRBV12-3 or TRBV12-4 and J is TRBJ2-7; 7 positions match TRBD2. J lost 5 bases, V lost 8 bases, and 9 bases had no gene match. The CDR3 sequence is 13 residues long. The DNA for the CDR3 is TGTGCCAGCCGCGGGGGAAGTCCACACGAGCAGTACTTC. Translating it yields CASRGGSPHEQYF.

This clonotype was picked up a small number of times. The chain joins TRBV4-3 to TRBJ1-5; D not resolved. V was trimmed by 0 bases and J by 0 bases, leaving 9 bases between them. The CDR3 is 16 residues long. Per the germline V gene, CDR1 is LGHNA and CDR2 is YSLEER. CDR3 region: CASSQDWGFSNQPQHF. CDR3 sequence (DNA): TGCGCCAGCAGCCAAGATTGGGGTTTTAGCAATCAGCCCCAGCATTTT.

The genes are TRBV9 and TRBJ2-7, with TRBD1 identical over 7 bases. Germline-derived CDR1 and CDR2 are SGDLS and YYNGEE. V was clipped by 4 bases and J by 6 bases; unmatched bases: 19. This CDR3 region has 17 residues. CDR3: CASSFPGTAPSGVEQYV. The CDR3 DNA is TGTGCCAGCAGCTTTCCCGGGACAGCCCCTTCTGGGGTCGAGCAGTACGTC.

This chain uses TRBV28 with TRBJ2-1; a weak D match, TRBD1 (6 bases). The CDR3 is made up of 14 amino acids. V shed 8 bases and J shed 4 bases, with 15 bases lying between them. Per germline, CDR1 MDHEN and CDR2 SYDVKM. CDR3 coding DNA: TGTGCCAGCCGGGGAGCGGACAGATACAATGAGCAGTTCTTC. Translated: CASRGADRYNEQFF.

This clonotype was counted many times. The chain is built from TRBV27 and TRBJ2-4, with 8 bases that match TRBD2. Trimming removed 1 base from V and 0 bases from J; junction bases left unmatched: 11. CDR1 and CDR2 from the germline V gene are MNHEY and SMNVEV (reference sequence). The CDR3 consists of 19 residues. This CDR3 reads CASSLFGRAGAGAKNIQYF. The CDR3 DNA reads as TGTGCCAGCAGTTTATTCGGGCGAGCGGGGGCCGGAGCCAAAAACATTCAGTACTTC.

The J gene is TRBJ2-3, the V gene TRBV5-1, with TRBD2 as a possible D gene (5 bases). The germline V gene encodes CDR1 SGHRS and CDR2 YFSETQ. With 0 bases removed from V and 2 bases from J, the gap between germline ends came to 16 bases. CDR3 length: 17 amino acids. The CDR3 loop is CASSLASGGLPTDTQYF. CDR3 bases: TGCGCCAGCAGCTTGGCCTCAGGCGGGTTACCCACAGATACGCAGTATTTT.

J is TRBJ1-1 and V is TRBV19; no clear D gene. The CDR3 totals 14 residues. The V gene's germline CDR1 is LNHDA and CDR2 SQIVND (reference sequence). V was pared by 2 bases and J by 1 base, with 8 bases between. The CDR3 here is CASSILGGNTEAFF. CDR3 sequence (DNA): TGTGCCAGTAGTATACTCGGCGGGAACACTGAAGCTTTCTTT.

V gene TRBV9 combines with J gene TRBJ2-1; unclear D gene. Looked up from germline, CDR1 is SGDLS and CDR2 is YYNGEE. V lost 0 bases and J 0 bases, leaving 7 bases between the germline ends. This CDR3 spans 15 amino acids. The CDR3 is CASSVGGNSYNEQFF. CDR3 bases: TGTGCCAGCAGCGTAGGTGGGAACTCCTACAATGAGCAGTTCTTC. Looking up the rest from reference TRBV9 and TRBJ2-1 gives the full variable domain: DSGVTQTPKHLITATGQRVTLRCSPRSGDLSVYWYQQSLDQGLQFLIQYYNGEERAKGNILERFSAQQFPDLHSELNLSSLELGDSALYFCASSVGGNSYNEQFFGPGTRLTVL.

The genes are TRBV5-1 and TRBJ2-6; D uncertain. V dropped 5 bases and J dropped 2 bases, with 8 bases sitting between them. The germline CDR1 and CDR2 sequences are SGHRS and YFSETQ. The CDR3 loop spans 14 amino acids. The CDR3 coding sequence is TGCGCCAGCAGTAGTTGGGCTGGGGCCAACGTCCTGACTTTC. Translating gives CASSSWAGANVLTF.

This clonotype was recorded a few times. V gene TRBV7-9 combines with J gene TRBJ2-3, with TRBD1 identical over 9 bases. Germline V gene sequence: CDR1 SEHNR, CDR2 FQNEAQ (reference sequence). The CDR3 loop spans 16 amino acids. V lost 5 bases, J lost 2 bases, and 8 bases stayed unmatched. The CDR3 loop reads CASSEDRGPHTDTQYF. In nucleotides, the CDR3 is TGTGCCAGCAGCGAGGACAGGGGCCCCCACACAGATACGCAGTATTTT. Full variable domain (remainder filled in from reference TRBV7-9 and TRBJ2-3): DTGVSQNPRHKITKRGQNVTFRCDPISEHNRLYWYRQTLGQGPEFLTYFQNEAQLEKSRLLSDRFSAERPKGSFSTLEIQRTEQGDSAMYLCASSEDRGPHTDTQYFGPGTRLTVL.

The chain links TRBV7-9 to TRBJ2-5; 10 bases line up with TRBD1. The germline CDR1 and CDR2 sequences are SEHNR and FQNEAQ (reference sequence). The J segment lost 5 bases and the V segment lost 4 bases, leaving 4 bases of the junction unmatched. This CDR3 spans 14 amino acids. The CDR3 region is CASSYGTGAETQYF. The CDR3, as DNA: TGTGCCAGCAGCTACGGGACAGGGGCCGAGACCCAGTACTTC.

This clonotype occurred a few times. The gene calls are TRBV7-9 and TRBJ1-2; possibly TRBD1 for D (5 bases). The CDR3 loop spans 14 amino acids. V lost 6 bases and J lost 2, with 13 bases in between. The germline gives CDR1 SEHNR, CDR2 FQNEAQ (reference sequence). CDR3: CASSMGPGNYGYTF. The CDR3 DNA follows: TGTGCCAGCAGTATGGGGCCCGGAAACTATGGCTACACCTTC.

The chain combines TRBV7-8 with TRBJ1-4; no clear D. This CDR3 is 17 amino acids long. The germline gives CDR1 SGHVS, CDR2 FQNEAQ. The ends were cut back, 3 bases at V and 0 bases at J, with 14 bases in the middle. CDR3 amino acids: CASSFHPELATNEKLFF. CDR3 DNA sequence: TGTGCCAGCAGCTTTCATCCGGAGCTTGCAACTAATGAAAAACTGTTTTTT.

For the CDR3, the DNA is TGTGCCACCAGTGATTTGAGTGCAGGGGCGTACACCGGGGAGCTGTTTTTT. Translation: CATSDLSAGAYTGELFF. The V call is TRBV24-1, the J call TRBJ2-2, with TRBD1 as a possible D gene (6 bases). There are 17 residues in the CDR3. CDR1 and CDR2 from the germline V gene are KGHDR and SFDVKD. Trimming took 0 bases from V and 3 from J, leaving 13 bases between them.

This clonotype was seen more than once but under ten times. CDR3 loop: CSVAPTVPEAFF. CDR3 DNA: TGCAGCGTGGCTCCGACAGTACCTGAAGCTTTCTTT. The V call is TRBV29-1, the J call TRBJ1-1; D possibly corresponds to TRBD1 (5 bases). Per the germline V gene, CDR1 is SQVTM and CDR2 is ANQGSEA. Deletions cut 6 bases from V and 6 bases from J, with 14 bases between. There are 12 residues in the CDR3.

This clonotype was found many times. The V gene is TRBV7-9, the J gene TRBJ1-1; D uncertain. The CDR3 is made up of 12 amino acids. V was pared by 1 base and J by 5 bases, with 5 bases between. Germline-derived CDR1 and CDR2 are SEHNR and FQNEAQ (reference sequence). The CDR3 loop is CASSLGRTEAFF. CDR3 sequence (DNA): TGTGCCAGCAGCTTAGGCCGGACTGAAGCTTTCTTT.

The chain employs TRBV6-2 or TRBV6-3 and TRBJ2-7, with D perhaps TRBD1 or TRBD2 (6 bases each). V was pared by 6 bases and J by 6 bases, with 15 bases between. Looked up from germline, CDR1 is MNHEY and CDR2 is SVGEGT. CDR3 size: 13 residues. CDR3 in DNA: TGTGCCAGCAGACAGGGTGCCGGGGGCGAGCAGTACTTC. Translated, it gives CASRQGAGGEQYF.

This chain connects TRBV7-9 to TRBJ1-1; no definite D call. Germline CDR1 and CDR2: SEHNR and FQNEAQ (reference sequence). This CDR3 contains 12 residues. Deletions cut 5 bases from V and 8 bases from J, with 12 bases between. The CDR3 DNA is TGTGCCAGCAGCCCCCAAAACAAGGAAGCTTTCTTT. The encoded protein is CASSPQNKEAFF.

The chain couples TRBV11-2 to TRBJ2-2; D perhaps matches TRBD2 (5 bases). The CDR3 totals 15 residues. V shed 2 bases and J shed 4 bases, with 11 bases lying between them. CDR1 and CDR2 (germline): SGHAT, FQNNGV. The CDR3 sequence: CASSLRGYRTGELFF. CDR3 coding DNA: TGTGCCAGCAGCTTACGGGGATATCGCACCGGGGAGCTGTTTTTT.

This clonotype was observed once. This sequence joins TRBV12-3 or TRBV12-4 and TRBJ2-5; weak D call: TRBD1 (6 bases). The CDR3 length is 15 residues. Trimming took off 1 base at V and 0 bases at J, with 9 bases between the two ends. In DNA form, the CDR3 reads TGTGCCAGCAGTTTAGGGACAGAGTACCAAGAGACCCAGTACTTC. It is translated as CASSLGTEYQETQYF.